Listed here are 11 T cell receptor beta chains from one sample, sequenced in a study of CD8 T cells in cerebrospinal fluid in Alzheimer's disease. Using the 10x single-cell sequencing reads, TCRdb records one entry per CDR3 protein without DNA. Listed are over a thousand distinct CDR3 sequences; 9.5% to 13% falls within the top ten. The specimen sequenced was cerebrospinal fluid. Receptors were obtained from a human donor with mild cognitive impairment.

This rearrangement joins TRBV7-8 to TRBJ2-1. This CDR3 is 14 amino acids long. CDR1 is SGHVS, CDR2 FQNEAQ, per germline. Here the CDR3 reads CASSKNRGPNEQFF. Drawing the rest from reference TRBV7-8 and TRBJ2-1, the complete variable domain is GAGVSQSPRYKVAKRGQDVALRCDPISGHVSLFWYQQALGQGPEFLTYFQNEAQLDKSGLPSDRFFAERPEGSVSTLKIQRTQQEDSAVYLCASSKNRGPNEQFFGPGTRLTVL.

This chain connects TRBV19 to TRBJ1-2. There are 15 residues in the CDR3. Germline CDR1 reads LNHDA; CDR2 reads SQIVND (reference sequence). The CDR3 reads CASSIEDGYNYGYTF.

This sequence joins TRBV11-2 and TRBJ2-7; TCRdb selects TRBD2, and the lack of DNA leaves this call unchecked. Looked up from germline, CDR1 is SGHAT and CDR2 is FQNNGV. This CDR3 has 19 amino acids. CDR3 region: CASSLFGNREAAGAYKQYF. Full variable domain (remainder filled in from reference TRBV11-2 and TRBJ2-7): EAGVAQSPRYKIIEKRQSVAFWCNPISGHATLYWYQQILGQGPKLLIQFQNNGVVDDSQLPKDRFSAERLKGVDSTLKIQPAKLEDSAVYLCASSLFGNREAAGAYKQYFGPGTRLTVT.

By frequency, this clonotype registers medium-sized. The chain uses TRBV2 and TRBJ2-2. The CDR3 runs to 16 residues. Germline CDR1 and CDR2: SNHLY and FYNNEI. CDR3 region: CASSAAGFANTGELFF.

Its frequency marks this clonotype as medium-sized. CDR3 sequence: CASSLGVSPLHF. J is TRBJ1-6 and V is TRBV7-9; TCRdb's assignment of TRBD1 cannot be checked, as there is no DNA. CDR3 length: 12 amino acids. CDR1 is SEHNR, CDR2 FQNEAQ, per germline (reference sequence).

This clonotype is classed as medium-sized (0.01 to 0.1%) by frequency. The rearrangement joins TRBV6-5 to TRBJ2-2; without DNA, the TCRdb call of TRBD1 cannot be checked. Germline CDR1 and CDR2: MNHEY and SVGAGI. The CDR3 extends over 14 amino acids. The CDR3: CASIAEGGLGELFF.

This clonotype is labeled large based on frequency. The chain combines TRBV9 with TRBJ2-1; TCRdb's D call, TRBD2, is unchecked because there is no DNA. The CDR3 runs 15 residues. Germline V gene lookup returns CDR1 SGDLS and CDR2 YYNGEE. The CDR3 spells CASSESGGRDSEQFF.

According to its frequency, this clonotype is medium-sized. CDR3 protein: CASSQTLQGRQETQYF. The V and J genes are TRBV4-2 and TRBJ2-5; the D call of TRBD1 rests on TCRdb alone, since no DNA is present to check it. The CDR3 consists of 16 residues. Germline CDR1 LGHNA, CDR2 YNFKEQ.

This clonotype ranks as medium-sized (0.01 to 0.1%) in terms of frequency. The CDR3 is CASRPGTGGALQYF. The chain recombines TRBV6-2 or TRBV6-3 with TRBJ2-7; the TCRdb call, TRBD1, lacks DNA for checking. CDR3 length: 14 amino acids. Germline CDR1 reads MNHEY; CDR2 reads SVGEGT.

This clonotype shows up as medium-sized by frequency. V gene TRBV5-1 combines with J gene TRBJ2-3. This CDR3 is built from 13 residues. Germline CDR1 reads SGHRS; CDR2 reads YFSETQ. The CDR3 loop reads CASSSELTDTQYF.

This clonotype counts as large by frequency. The V gene is TRBV28, the J gene TRBJ1-3. CDR1 is MDHEN and CDR2 is SYDVKM in the germline V gene. This CDR3 has 16 amino acids. The CDR3: CASTLNGLSSGNTIYF.